This TCR beta chain was sequenced for a study of blood T cells in healthy people across ages. Looking at the study overall: Capture by template switching was about one barcoded beta molecule per two T cells. Overall study findings and caveats: Long-lived donors had more naive CD4+ cells and higher diversity than aged donors.

As concerns this clonotype: Antigen: not known.

Sample-barcoded 5' priming and a J-beta primer mix drove a second PCR of roughly 7 to 11 cycles. TCRdb re-called the 5' RACE reads through MiXCR, storing one row per CDR3 protein. The sample consists of more than 500,000 distinct CDR3 sequences, 25% to 30% of them appearing once. The V gene end was trimmed by 0 bases and the J gene end by 4 bases; junction bases not matched to a gene: 7. The CDR3 totals 16 residues. CDR1 is MGHRA, CDR2 YSYEKL, per germline. Sequenced input: blood. The TCR sequence derives from a woman aged 70-85 years in good health. The chain couples TRBV4-1 to TRBJ2-7, with 9 positions matching TRBD1. In nucleotides, the CDR3 is TGCGCCAGCAGCCAAGATAGGGGGACAGGGAGTTACGAGCAGTACTTC. As protein: CASSQDRGTGSYEQYF.